This TCR beta chain stems from a study of vaccination effects on CD4 cells after COVID-19. Study overall: Participants were vaccinated with two doses of either the BNT162b2 or mRNA-1273 vaccine. Study results and caveats: There was marked clonal contraction among infection- and vaccine-induced clones late after vaccination.

Sequencing used immunoSEQ multiplex PCR; TCRdb keeps in-frame clones, though not all of them. The data hold 70,000 or so clones, with 78% observed a single time. Antigen-specific CD4+ T cells were expanded with viral peptide pools in the ViraFEST assay before sequencing. When around 9 days of culture had elapsed, CD4+ T cells were isolated. People in the vaccine group had not been infected with SARS-CoV-2 before, and their nucleocapsid antibodies were negative. The culture medium for 1.5 million to 2 million PBMC per well included roughly 10 IU/ml IL-2 and about 9.1 ug/ml peptides. In the case of this clone: As yet, its antigen is unknown.

Germline trimming cut 4 bases from V and 1 base from J; bases unmatched to any gene: 2. This CDR3 spans 16 amino acids. Germline V gene sequence: CDR1 SEHNR, CDR2 FQNEAQ (reference sequence). The chain couples TRBV7-9 to TRBJ2-2; TRBD1 matches at 11 bases. This TCR came from a human donor who received a COVID-19 vaccine. Sequenced material: CD4+ T cells from PBMCs cultured with SARS-CoV-2 spike peptides, taken before COVID-19 vaccination. CDR3 DNA: TGTGCCAGCAGCTGGACAGGGGGCAGGAACACCGGGGAGCTGTTTTTT. Its protein product is CASSWTGGRNTGELFF. Supplemented by reference TRBV7-9 and TRBJ2-2, the full variable domain reads DTGVSQNPRHKITKRGQNVTFRCDPISEHNRLYWYRQTLGQGPEFLTYFQNEAQLEKSRLLSDRFSAERPKGSFSTLEIQRTEQGDSAMYLCASSWTGGRNTGELFFGEGSRLTVL.